The clone carrying this T cell receptor beta chain showed up many times. No antigen is known for it. TCRdb re-analysed the 5' RACE reads in MiXCR, keeping a single row per CDR3 protein. There are approximately 110,000 distinct CDR3 sequences in the sample; more than 6% occur only once, and 2.5% lies in the top ten. Germline values: CDR1 LGHNA, CDR2 YSLEER. The CDR3 consists of 15 residues. Deletions cut 1 base from V and 3 bases from J, with 9 bases between. This sample is part of a study of T cells after yellow fever vaccination. Study context: Preparation of fractions with low cell numbers was performed using SMART-Seq v4 Ultra Low Input. The study, taken as a whole, reports: Of the clonotypes, a small share occurred in both CD4 and CD8 compartments.

Source: CD4+ T cells sorted from PBMCs, taken 9 to 10 days after the first yellow fever vaccination. The chain has TRBV4-3 and TRBJ1-4; D is perhaps TRBD1 (5 bases). This receptor was taken from a man in his late teens or twenties who received the YFV17D yellow fever vaccine. CDR3 bases: TGCGCCAGCAGCCAAGGGGGGGGTTCTAATGAAAAACTGTTTTTT. Protein product: CASSQGGGSNEKLFF.